The subject of this entry is one T cell receptor (beta chain). Antigen unknown. The V end lost 8 bases, the J end lost 0 bases, and 8 bases lay between the germline ends. The CDR3 runs 12 residues. Germline values: CDR1 MNHEY, CDR2 SVGAGI. Sequenced by immunoSEQ multiplex PCR; TCRdb stores in-frame clones only, minus some. The sample has roughly 150,000 clones, 75% to 90% seen once. These data come from a study of T cell responses to AZD1222 COVID-19 vaccine. Study outcomes and limitations: Repertoires were obtained only post-peak T cell response. Epitopes outside B.1.351 and B.1.1.7 mutated regions reportedly drew nearly half of spike TCRs. Mapped onto spike, vaccine-associated CD4 TCRs spanned it and were dominant at 160-218 and 743-854. Among those given AZD1222, only 6 or 7 were seropositive at baseline.

This rearrangement joins TRBV6-5 to TRBJ2-7, with unresolved D. The sequence came from an adult in good health. The sequences come from peripheral blood, collected on day 0 of AZD1222 vaccination. CDR3 nucleotide sequence: TGTGCCAGCGGCGTCCACTCCTACGAGCAGTACTTC. It translates to CASGVHSYEQYF.